The rows below give T cell receptor beta chains drawn from one sample of a study of T cell responses to AZD1222 COVID-19 vaccine. Some clones are missing from TCRdb's copy, which holds only in-frame ones; the method was immunoSEQ multiplex PCR. Of more than 85,000 clones detected, approximately 83% appear once; the ten largest clones hold approximately 8%. Specimen: peripheral blood, collected on day 0 of AZD1222 vaccination. These receptors were taken from an adult in good health. Both conserved end residues are part of each CDR3. D genes are given only for firm matches. The listing skips clone size in some rows; elsewhere it reads once, few, many or a size class.

D: -
V: TRBV28
J: TRBJ2-2
size: -
CDR3: CAVGGGTANTGELFF
DNA: TGTGCCGTAGGGGGTGGAACGGCGAACACCGGGGAGCTGTTTTTT

D: -
V: TRBV4-1
J: TRBJ1-4
size: -
CDR3: CASSQSQGFGEKLFF
DNA: TGCGCCAGCAGCCAATCACAGGGATTCGGTGAAAAACTGTTTTTT

D: -
V: TRBV7-2
J: TRBJ2-2
size: -
CDR3: CASSSRPPGSNGELFF
DNA: TGTGCCAGCAGCTCCCGTCCCCCAGGTTCGAACGGGGAGCTGTTTTTT

D: -
V: TRBV21-1
J: TRBJ2-3
size: -
CDR3: CASSKREEWNTDTQYF
DNA: TGTGCCAGCAGCAAACGTGAGGAGTGGAACACAGATACGCAGTATTTT

D: TRBD1
V: TRBV2
J: TRBJ1-5
size: -
CDR3: CASSGQAGEDQPQHF
DNA: TGTGCCAGCAGCGGACAGGCGGGGGAGGATCAGCCCCAGCATTTT

D: -
V: TRBV3-1/TRBV3-2
J: TRBJ1-5
size: -
CDR3: CASSQANPWQGNQPQHF
DNA: TGTGCCAGCAGCCAAGCTAACCCGTGGCAGGGGAATCAGCCCCAGCATTTT

D: TRBD1
V: TRBV7-2
J: TRBJ1-2
size: once
CDR3: CASTSGTAYYGYTF
DNA: TGTGCCAGCACCTCCGGGACAGCCTATTATGGCTACACCTTC

D: TRBD2
V: TRBV2
J: TRBJ2-1
size: -
CDR3: CASSDWTSGNEQFF
DNA: TGTGCCAGCAGTGACTGGACTAGCGGCAATGAGCAGTTCTTC

D: TRBD1
V: TRBV18
J: TRBJ1-1
size: -
CDR3: CASSPTNRGVNTEAFF
DNA: TGTGCCAGCTCACCTACCAACAGGGGAGTAAACACTGAAGCTTTCTTT

D: TRBD1
V: TRBV19
J: TRBJ1-5
size: -
CDR3: CASSIGRGQGDQPQHF
DNA: TGTGCCAGTAGTATAGGGCGTGGACAGGGTGATCAGCCCCAGCATTTT

D: TRBD1
V: TRBV3-1/TRBV3-2
J: TRBJ1-5
size: once
CDR3: CASSRGQGGRQPQHF
DNA: TGTGCCAGCAGCCGAGGACAGGGCGGCAGGCAGCCCCAGCATTTT

D: -
V: TRBV10-3
J: TRBJ1-3
size: -
CDR3: CAISDLVGISGNTIYF
DNA: TGTGCCATCAGTGACCTCGTTGGGATCTCTGGAAACACCATATATTTT

D: -
V: TRBV7-9
J: TRBJ1-6
size: -
CDR3: CASSSPGGWLHF
DNA: TGTGCCAGCAGCTCCCCCGGGGGGTGGCTCCACTTT

D: -
V: TRBV3-1/TRBV3-2
J: TRBJ2-1
size: -
CDR3: CASSQAFALYSEQFF
DNA: TGTGCCAGCAGCCAAGCTTTTGCTCTCTACAGTGAGCAGTTCTTC

D: -
V: TRBV18
J: TRBJ1-3
size: -
CDR3: CASSPSGSGNTIYF
DNA: TGTGCCAGCTCACCTTCAGGGTCTGGAAACACCATATATTTT

D: TRBD1
V: TRBV28
J: TRBJ2-1
size: -
CDR3: CASSFYGTEGQFF
DNA: TGTGCCAGCAGTTTCTATGGGACAGAGGGGCAGTTCTTC

D: -
V: TRBV15
J: TRBJ1-5
size: once
CDR3: CATSRVQGPPIPNQPQHF
DNA: TGTGCCACCAGCAGAGTGCAAGGGCCCCCGATTCCCAATCAGCCCCAGCATTTT

D: -
V: TRBV7-2
J: TRBJ2-1
size: -
CDR3: CASSTLYNEQFF
DNA: TGTGCCAGCAGCACTCTGTACAATGAGCAGTTCTTC

D: TRBD1
V: TRBV7-2
J: TRBJ2-3
size: few
CDR3: CASGGQAFPDTQYF
DNA: TGTGCCAGCGGTGGACAGGCTTTCCCAGATACGCAGTATTTT

D: -
V: TRBV27
J: TRBJ1-6
size: -
CDR3: CASSLRTDLALHF
DNA: TGTGCCAGCAGTTTGCGGACCGACCTGGCCCTCCACTTT

D: -
V: TRBV7-2
J: TRBJ2-1
size: -
CDR3: CASSLDHYNEQFF
DNA: TGTGCCAGCAGCCTCGACCACTACAATGAGCAGTTCTTC

D: -
V: TRBV3-1/TRBV3-2
J: TRBJ2-1
size: -
CDR3: CASSQEKVGGQLYNEQFF
DNA: TGTGCCAGCAGCCAAGAGAAGGTGGGAGGTCAACTTTACAATGAGCAGTTCTTC

D: -
V: TRBV19
J: TRBJ1-5
size: few
CDR3: CASSPRHTQPQHF
DNA: TGTGCCAGTAGTCCCAGACACACTCAGCCCCAGCATTTT

D: TRBD2
V: TRBV7-2
J: TRBJ2-1
size: -
CDR3: CASLTGGPSREQFF
DNA: TGTGCCAGCCTAACGGGAGGGCCCTCGAGGGAGCAGTTCTTC

D: TRBD2
V: TRBV5-1
J: TRBJ2-3
size: -
CDR3: CASSTSTSGNTDTQYF
DNA: TGCGCCAGCAGCACGTCGACTAGCGGGAATACAGATACGCAGTATTTT

D: -
V: TRBV28
J: TRBJ1-3
size: once
CDR3: CASSLQALGNTIYF
DNA: TGTGCCAGCAGTCTCCAGGCCCTTGGAAACACCATATATTTT

D: -
V: TRBV18
J: TRBJ1-5
size: once
CDR3: CASSPGALSNQPQHF
DNA: TGTGCCAGCTCACCCGGGGCATTGAGCAATCAGCCCCAGCATTTT

D: TRBD1
V: TRBV6-5
J: TRBJ2-1
size: -
CDR3: CASSLTGDAYNEQFF
DNA: TGTGCCAGCAGCTTGACAGGGGATGCCTACAATGAGCAGTTCTTC

D: -
V: TRBV5-1
J: TRBJ1-2
size: -
CDR3: CASSLDVNREGYGYTF
DNA: TGCGCCAGCAGCTTGGACGTGAACAGGGAGGGCTATGGCTACACCTTC

D: -
V: TRBV6-2/TRBV6-3
J: TRBJ1-5
size: -
CDR3: CASSAKGEVWYSNQPQHF
DNA: TGTGCCAGCAGTGCCAAGGGGGAGGTATGGTATAGCAATCAGCCCCAGCATTTT

D: -
V: TRBV9
J: TRBJ2-1
size: -
CDR3: CASSVAVTDTYNEQFF
DNA: TGTGCCAGCAGCGTAGCTGTAACTGACACCTACAATGAGCAGTTCTTC

D: TRBD2
V: TRBV7-9
J: TRBJ2-5
size: -
CDR3: CASSLPILAGGPQETQYF
DNA: TGTGCCAGCAGCCTCCCCATACTAGCGGGAGGCCCCCAAGAGACCCAGTACTTC

D: -
V: TRBV2
J: TRBJ1-1
size: -
CDR3: CASSDRELGNTEAFF
DNA: TGTGCCAGCAGCGACCGAGAATTGGGGAACACTGAAGCTTTCTTT

D: TRBD2
V: TRBV9
J: TRBJ2-5
size: -
CDR3: CASSVGGVAGGLETQYF
DNA: TGTGCCAGCAGCGTAGGAGGAGTAGCGGGAGGGCTAGAGACCCAGTACTTC

D: -
V: TRBV12-3/TRBV12-4
J: TRBJ2-2
size: few
CDR3: CASSSTNTGELFF
DNA: TGTGCCAGCAGTTCTACGAACACCGGGGAGCTGTTTTTT

D: TRBD2
V: TRBV6-5
J: TRBJ2-7
size: -
CDR3: CASSYSPSGSMYEQYF
DNA: TGTGCCAGCAGTTACTCCCCCAGCGGGAGTATGTACGAGCAGTACTTC

D: -
V: TRBV7-2
J: TRBJ1-5
size: once
CDR3: CASSSRQANQPQHF
DNA: TGTGCCAGCAGCTCCAGACAGGCTAATCAGCCCCAGCATTTT

D: -
V: TRBV5-4
J: TRBJ2-7
size: -
CDR3: CASSLNPAGSEQYF
DNA: TGTGCCAGCAGCTTGAACCCAGCGGGCAGCGAGCAGTACTTC

D: TRBD2
V: TRBV6-5
J: TRBJ2-1
size: -
CDR3: CATTRGAGGVNEQFF
DNA: TGTGCCACCACCCGGGGGGCGGGAGGGGTCAATGAGCAGTTCTTC

D: TRBD1
V: TRBV7-2
J: TRBJ2-2
size: once
CDR3: CASSLGVGTGGSGELFF
DNA: TGTGCCAGCAGCTTAGGGGTAGGGACAGGTGGCTCCGGGGAGCTGTTTTTT

D: -
V: TRBV28
J: TRBJ1-3
size: -
CDR3: CASSLTKVPGGNTIYF
DNA: TGTGCCAGCAGCCTCACGAAGGTCCCGGGAGGAAACACCATATATTTT

D: -
V: TRBV5-1
J: TRBJ1-2
size: -
CDR3: CASSLVARGGGYTF
DNA: TGCGCCAGCAGCTTGGTGGCCAGAGGAGGTGGCTACACCTTC

D: -
V: TRBV5-6
J: TRBJ1-5
size: once
CDR3: CASRFQGGNQPQHF
DNA: TGTGCCAGCAGGTTCCAGGGTGGCAATCAGCCCCAGCATTTT

D: -
V: TRBV4-3
J: TRBJ2-7
size: -
CDR3: CASSQDASSDYEQYF
DNA: TGCGCCAGCAGCCAAGATGCAAGCTCTGACTACGAGCAGTACTTC

D: TRBD2
V: TRBV9
J: TRBJ2-7
size: -
CDR3: CASSDGTSGYEQYF
DNA: TGTGCCAGCAGCGACGGGACTAGCGGCTACGAGCAGTACTTC

D: TRBD2
V: TRBV6-2/TRBV6-3
J: TRBJ2-1
size: -
CDR3: CASSYSTSGRNEQFF
DNA: TGTGCCAGCAGTTACTCCACTAGCGGGAGGAATGAGCAGTTCTTC

D: -
V: TRBV12-3/TRBV12-4
J: TRBJ2-7
size: -
CDR3: CASSPDTDREQYF
DNA: TGTGCCAGCAGTCCCGACACCGACCGCGAGCAGTACTTC

D: -
V: TRBV4-3
J: TRBJ2-7
size: -
CDR3: CASSQVRADETYEQYF
DNA: TGCGCCAGCAGCCAGGTCAGAGCGGATGAAACCTACGAGCAGTACTTC

D: TRBD1
V: TRBV5-1
J: TRBJ1-1
size: -
CDR3: CASSQFRQGGVLRNTEAFF
DNA: TGCGCCAGCAGCCAATTCAGACAGGGTGGAGTGCTGAGGAACACTGAAGCTTTCTTT

D: TRBD1
V: TRBV19
J: TRBJ2-7
size: -
CDR3: CATAAAGGTYEQYF
DNA: TGTGCCACCGCCGCAGCAGGGGGAACCTACGAGCAGTACTTC

D: TRBD1
V: TRBV5-5
J: TRBJ1-5
size: -
CDR3: CASTEGQGGQPQHF
DNA: TGTGCCAGCACCGAGGGACAGGGGGGTCAGCCCCAGCATTTT

D: TRBD1
V: TRBV7-3
J: TRBJ1-2
size: once
CDR3: CASSLGQEYGYTF
DNA: TGTGCCAGCAGCTTAGGACAGGAGTATGGCTACACCTTC

D: TRBD2
V: TRBV28
J: TRBJ2-6
size: -
CDR3: CASRLLAGRNGANVLTF
DNA: TGTGCCAGCAGGCTTCTAGCGGGGAGAAACGGGGCCAACGTCCTGACTTTC

D: TRBD1
V: TRBV3-1/TRBV3-2
J: TRBJ2-1
size: -
CDR3: CASSQLQGVGSYNEQFF
DNA: TGTGCCAGCAGCCAACTACAGGGGGTAGGATCCTACAATGAGCAGTTCTTC

D: -
V: TRBV7-2
J: TRBJ1-2
size: -
CDR3: CASSLEAGGYTF
DNA: TGTGCCAGCAGCTTAGAAGCAGGAGGCTACACCTTC